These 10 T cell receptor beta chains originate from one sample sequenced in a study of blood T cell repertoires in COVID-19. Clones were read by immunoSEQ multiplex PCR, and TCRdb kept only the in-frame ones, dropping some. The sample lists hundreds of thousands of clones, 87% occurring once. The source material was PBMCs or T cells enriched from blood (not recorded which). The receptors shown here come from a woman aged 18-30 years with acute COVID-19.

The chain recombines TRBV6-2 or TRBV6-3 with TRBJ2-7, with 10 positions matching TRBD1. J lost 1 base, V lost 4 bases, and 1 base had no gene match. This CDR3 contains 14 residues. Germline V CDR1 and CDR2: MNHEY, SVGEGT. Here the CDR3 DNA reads TGTGCCAGCAGTTGGACAGGGGGTTCCTACGAGCAGTACTTC. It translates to CASSWTGGSYEQYF.

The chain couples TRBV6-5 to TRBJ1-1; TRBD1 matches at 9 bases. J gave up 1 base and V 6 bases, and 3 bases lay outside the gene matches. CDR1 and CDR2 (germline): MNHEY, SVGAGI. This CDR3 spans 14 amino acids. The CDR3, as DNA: TGTGCCAGCAGCATGACAGGGGGGAACACTGAAGCTTTCTTT. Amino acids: CASSMTGGNTEAFF.

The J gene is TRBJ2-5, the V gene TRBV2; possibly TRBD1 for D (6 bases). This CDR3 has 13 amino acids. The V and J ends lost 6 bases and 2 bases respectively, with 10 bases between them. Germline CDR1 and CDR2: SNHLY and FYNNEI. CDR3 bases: TGTGCCAGCAGGTCGGACAGTCAAGAGACCCAGTACTTC. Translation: CASRSDSQETQYF.

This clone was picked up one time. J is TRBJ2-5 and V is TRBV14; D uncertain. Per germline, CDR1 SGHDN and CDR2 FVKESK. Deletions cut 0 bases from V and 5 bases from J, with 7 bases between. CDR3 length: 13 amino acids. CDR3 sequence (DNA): TGTGCCAGCAGCCAAGAGCGCGATGAGACCCAGTACTTC. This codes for CASSQERDETQYF.

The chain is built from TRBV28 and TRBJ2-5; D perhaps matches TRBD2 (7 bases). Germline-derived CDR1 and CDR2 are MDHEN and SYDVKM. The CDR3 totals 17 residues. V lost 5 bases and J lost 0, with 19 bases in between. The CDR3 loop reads CASSVIEKGGYQETQYF. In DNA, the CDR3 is TGTGCCAGCAGTGTAATCGAAAAGGGGGGGTACCAAGAGACCCAGTACTTC.

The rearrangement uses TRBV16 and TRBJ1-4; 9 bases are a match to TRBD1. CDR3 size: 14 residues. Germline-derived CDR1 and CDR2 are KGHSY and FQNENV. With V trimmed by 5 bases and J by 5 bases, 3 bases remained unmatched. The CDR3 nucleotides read TGTGCCAGCAGCAAAGGGACAGGGAATGAAAAACTGTTTTTT. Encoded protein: CASSKGTGNEKLFF.

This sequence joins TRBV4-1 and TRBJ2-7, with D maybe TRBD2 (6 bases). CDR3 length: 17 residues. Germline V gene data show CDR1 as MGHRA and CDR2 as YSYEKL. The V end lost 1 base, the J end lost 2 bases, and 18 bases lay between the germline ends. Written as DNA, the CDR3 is TGCGCCAGCAGCCAAGGATACCGGGACTTTCTGACCTACGAGCAGTACTTC. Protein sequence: CASSQGYRDFLTYEQYF.

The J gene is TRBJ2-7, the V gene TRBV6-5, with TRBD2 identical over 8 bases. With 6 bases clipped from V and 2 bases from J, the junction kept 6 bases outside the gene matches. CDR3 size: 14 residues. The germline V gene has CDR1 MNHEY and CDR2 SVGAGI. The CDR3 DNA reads TGTGCCAGCAGGCGTCGGGAGGGCCCCTACGAGCAGTACTTC. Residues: CASRRREGPYEQYF.

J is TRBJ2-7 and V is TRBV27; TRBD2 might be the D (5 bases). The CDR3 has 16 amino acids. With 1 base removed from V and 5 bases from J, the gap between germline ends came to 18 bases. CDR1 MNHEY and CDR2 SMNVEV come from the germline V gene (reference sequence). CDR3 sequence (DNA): TGTGCCAGCAGTTTATTCGGGAAGGGTAAGGAGAACGAGCAGTACTTC. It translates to CASSLFGKGKENEQYF.

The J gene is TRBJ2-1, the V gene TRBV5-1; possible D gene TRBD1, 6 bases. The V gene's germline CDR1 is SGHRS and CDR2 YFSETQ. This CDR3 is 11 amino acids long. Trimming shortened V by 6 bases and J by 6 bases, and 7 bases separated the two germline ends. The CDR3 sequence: CASTRGNEQFF. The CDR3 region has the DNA TGCGCCAGCACCAGGGGCAATGAGCAGTTCTTC.